The subject of this entry is one T cell receptor beta chain. Its antigen is currently unknown. The source of the sample is a study of cytomegalovirus exposure and HLA in healthy donors. General observations from the study: CMV antigen specificity was confirmed in vitro for a few CMV-associated chains. Presence/absence analyses assumed roughly uniform sequencing depth across donors.

The germline V gene has CDR1 LNHDA and CDR2 SQIVND (reference sequence). Unmatched junction bases numbered 11, after V lost 5 bases and J lost 6 bases. The CDR3 covers 15 residues. With 60 Vbeta and 13 Jbeta primers, the PCR was carried out. Some clones are missing from TCRdb's copy, which holds only in-frame ones; the method was immunoSEQ multiplex PCR. Counted here are under 200,000 clones, around 83% occurring once; the ten biggest clones make up 5% to 7.5%. The sequencing input was PBMCs. The sequence came from a man aged 50-59 years in good health and CMV-seropositive. V is TRBV19 and J is TRBJ1-2; 8 bases fit TRBD1. The CDR3 region has the DNA TGTGCCAGTAGTGTAGGACAGGGTCGGATGGATGGCTACACCTTC. Protein product: CASSVGQGRMDGYTF.